These 30 T cell receptor beta chains were sequenced from one sample in a study of graft-versus-host responses after intestinal transplantation. These receptors have no identified antigens. The protocol was immunoSEQ multiplex PCR, while the TCRdb copy is restricted to in-frame clones and leaves out a portion. Among more than 40,000 clones listed, approximately 95% were seen once. The sample here was unstimulated CD8+ T cells sorted from spleen or lymph node cells, taken before transplant. The origin of the receptors is a human donor who was the organ donor for an intestinal transplant.

The chain carries TRBV6-6 and TRBJ2-5; D is unclear. The CDR3 totals 15 residues. Germline-derived CDR1 and CDR2 are MNHNY and SVGAGI (reference sequence). V gave up 0 bases and J gave up 0 bases, with 8 bases separating them. CDR3 DNA: TGTGCCAGCAGTTACTCTCACAGCCACCAAGAGACCCAGTACTTC. Amino acids: CASSYSHSHQETQYF.

The CDR3 reads CASSALSTDTQYF. Here the CDR3 DNA reads TGTGCCAGCAGCGCTCTGAGCACAGATACGCAGTATTTT. This chain joins TRBV9 and TRBJ2-3; D is unclear. This CDR3 comprises 13 residues. Trimming stripped 3 bases from V and 0 bases from J, with 5 bases between. Germline V gives CDR1 SGDLS, CDR2 YYNGEE.

The chain links TRBV4-1 to TRBJ2-1; possible D gene TRBD1, 5 bases. The V gene lost 3 bases and the J gene lost 9 bases, with 18 bases spanning the gap. CDR1 and CDR2 (germline): MGHRA, YSYEKL. There are 15 residues in the CDR3. CDR3 sequence: CASSHDSREIFEQFF. Here the CDR3 DNA reads TGCGCCAGCAGCCATGACAGTCGAGAGATTTTTGAGCAGTTCTTC.

The chain joins TRBV28 to TRBJ1-1; D is possibly TRBD1 (5 bases). From germline, CDR1 is MDHEN and CDR2 SYDVKM. The V and J ends lost 8 bases and 1 base respectively, with 14 bases between them. The length of the CDR3 is 14 residues. The CDR3 sequence is CASGIGEGNTEAFF. The CDR3, as DNA: TGTGCCAGCGGTATAGGGGAGGGGAACACTGAAGCTTTCTTT.

The chain employs TRBV7-6 and TRBJ2-2; 8 positions match TRBD2. Trimming at V came to 4 bases and at J to 3 bases, leaving 7 bases not matched to a gene. Per germline, CDR1 SGHVS and CDR2 FNYEAQ. CDR3 size: 16 residues. In DNA, the CDR3 is TGTGCCAGCAGCTCAACGGGGGGGCCAGACACCGGGGAGCTGTTTTTT. Its protein product is CASSSTGGPDTGELFF. The whole variable domain, filled in from reference TRBV7-6 and TRBJ2-2, reads GAGVSQSPRYKVTKRGQDVALRCDPISGHVSLYWYRQALGQGPEFLTYFNYEAQQDKSGLPNDRFSAERPEGSISTLTIQRTEQRDSAMYRCASSSTGGPDTGELFFGEGSRLTVL.

This chain connects TRBV28 to TRBJ2-6; no clear D gene. The V gene's germline CDR1 is MDHEN and CDR2 SYDVKM. The CDR3 has 13 residues. V was clipped by 7 bases and J by 3 bases, with 7 bases between them. CDR3 coding DNA: TGTGCCAGCACTGTGTATGGGGCCAACGTCCTGACTTTC. It is translated as CASTVYGANVLTF.

The chain joins TRBV5-4 to TRBJ2-5; D is unclear. The CDR3 loop spans 13 amino acids. In germline, CDR1 is SGHNT, CDR2 YYREEE (reference sequence). The germline V and J ends were trimmed by 1 base and 1 base, with 5 bases remaining between them. CDR3: CASSLSPQETQYF. The CDR3 region has the DNA TGTGCCAGCAGCTTGAGCCCCCAAGAGACCCAGTACTTC.

The chain uses TRBV4-1 and TRBJ2-7, with 7 bases fitting TRBD1. Trimming removed 1 base from V and 3 bases from J; junction bases left unmatched: 6. The germline CDR1 and CDR2 sequences are MGHRA and YSYEKL. The length of the CDR3 is 15 residues. The chain's CDR3 is CASSQAPGQLYEQYF. The CDR3 region has the DNA TGCGCCAGCAGCCAAGCTCCGGGACAGCTCTACGAGCAGTACTTC.

This chain connects TRBV4-2 to TRBJ1-2, with D uncertain. V lost 0 bases, J lost 5 bases, and 16 bases lay in between. The CDR3 totals 16 residues. CDR1 is LGHNA, CDR2 YNFKEQ, per germline. CDR3 in DNA: TGTGCCAGCAGCCAAGATCTGGGCAGTGGGATATATGGCTACACCTTC. Amino acids: CASSQDLGSGIYGYTF.

The chain is built from TRBV19 and TRBJ1-2, with 8 bases lining up with TRBD1. The germline gives CDR1 LNHDA, CDR2 SQIVND (reference sequence). V dropped 3 bases and J dropped 8; count of bases not matched to a gene: 8. The CDR3 contains 14 residues. This chain's CDR3 is CASSIAGGPKGYTF. DNA for the CDR3: TGTGCCAGTAGTATCGCAGGGGGCCCGAAGGGCTACACCTTC.

The gene calls are TRBV6-1 and TRBJ2-7, with TRBD1 matching 9 bases. The V gene's germline CDR1 is MNHNS and CDR2 SASEGT. CDR3 length equals 14 residues. The ends lost 3 bases at V and 1 base at J; junction bases unmatched: 1. The chain's CDR3 is CASSEGQGSYEQYF. In DNA, the CDR3 is TGTGCCAGCAGTGAGGGACAGGGATCCTACGAGCAGTACTTC.

This clone appeared once. The rearrangement uses TRBV7-9 and TRBJ1-1, with 7 bases aligning to TRBD1. Germline CDR1 and CDR2: SEHNR and FQNEAQ (reference sequence). Losses at the gene ends were 5 bases for V and 4 bases for J; bases not matched to a gene: 10. There are 15 residues in the CDR3. The CDR3 sequence is CASSPRQGDSTEAFF. The CDR3 DNA is TGTGCCAGCAGCCCTAGACAGGGAGATAGCACTGAAGCTTTCTTT.

The chain is built from TRBV7-9 and TRBJ2-7; possibly TRBD1 or TRBD2 for D (5 bases each). Germline V lookup: CDR1 SEHNR, CDR2 FQNEAQ (reference sequence). The V and J ends lost 1 base and 4 bases respectively, with 11 bases between them. CDR3 size: 14 residues. This CDR3 is CASSLVLGPYEQYF. CDR3 bases: TGTGCCAGCAGCTTAGTCTTGGGACCTTACGAGCAGTACTTC.

The V and J genes are TRBV5-1 and TRBJ2-7; 11 nucleotides match TRBD1. Germline V gene sequence: CDR1 SGHRS, CDR2 YFSETQ. V lost 3 bases and J lost 5; bases outside the gene matches: 4. The CDR3 extends over 14 amino acids. In DNA form, the CDR3 reads TGCGCCAGCAGCTGGGGACAGGGGGTCCACGAGCAGTACTTC. Amino acid sequence: CASSWGQGVHEQYF.

This chain joins TRBV6-9 and TRBJ1-1, with D possibly TRBD1 on 6 matching bases. V lost 2 bases and J lost 2, with 15 bases in between. CDR3 length equals 16 residues. CDR1 is MNHGY and CDR2 is SVAAGI in the germline V gene. In nucleotides, the CDR3 is TGTGCCAGCAGTTATAGGCGGACAGCCTCAAACACTGAAGCTTTCTTT. This encodes CASSYRRTASNTEAFF.

This chain connects TRBV23-1 to TRBJ1-6; possibly TRBD1 for D (5 bases). TRBV23-1 is identified as an open reading frame with a role that is uncertain. V shed 0 bases and J shed 0 bases, with 15 bases lying between them. The length of the CDR3 is 19 residues. In DNA form, the CDR3 reads TGCGCCAGCAGTCAATCGCCCGGGGGATTGAGCTCCTATAATTCACCCCTCCACTTT. Its protein product is CASSQSPGGLSSYNSPLHF.

In this sample, this clone turned up once. The rearrangement uses TRBV7-9 and TRBJ1-1; D is ambiguous. Germline V gene data show CDR1 as SEHNR and CDR2 as FQNEAQ (reference sequence). The CDR3 has 16 amino acids. The V and J ends lost 0 bases and 7 bases respectively, with 18 bases between them. The CDR3 DNA reads TGTGCCAGCAGCTTAGCGCCGGCCGGGTCACTCAGTGAAGCTTTCTTT. This codes for CASSLAPAGSLSEAFF.

The J gene is TRBJ2-7, the V gene TRBV6-1; the match to TRBD1 covers 9 bases. The CDR3 has 15 residues. The germline CDR1 and CDR2 sequences are MNHNS and SASEGT. The trim removed 3 bases at V and 6 bases at J, leaving 9 bases unmatched. In DNA form, the CDR3 reads TGTGCCAGCAGTGATTACCGGGACAGGGTTCCCGAGCAGTACTTC. Amino acids: CASSDYRDRVPEQYF.

The CDR3: CASSLRSPSTDTQYF. In DNA, the CDR3 is TGTGCCAGCAGCTTGAGGAGTCCTAGCACAGATACGCAGTATTTT. The chain links TRBV5-6 to TRBJ2-3, with D unclear. CDR3 size: 15 residues. Trimming removed 1 base from V and 0 bases from J, with 9 bases in between. Germline V lookup: CDR1 SGHDT, CDR2 YYEEEE.

The chain employs TRBV2 and TRBJ2-5, with D possibly matching TRBD1 (6 bases). V was trimmed by 4 bases and J by 2 bases, leaving 11 bases between them. Germline assignment: CDR1 SNHLY and CDR2 FYNNEI. The CDR3 consists of 14 residues. This CDR3 is CASSVPTGQETQYF. The CDR3 bases are TGTGCCAGCAGTGTCCCGACAGGACAAGAGACCCAGTACTTC.

The CDR3 sequence: CASSLASLAGVIDTQYF. Here the CDR3 DNA reads TGTGCCAGCAGCTTAGCATCCCTAGCGGGGGTCATAGATACGCAGTATTTT. V is TRBV7-9 and J is TRBJ2-3; 10 nucleotides agree with TRBD2. Germline assignment: CDR1 SEHNR and CDR2 FQNEAQ (reference sequence). This CDR3 is built from 17 residues. J gave up 5 bases and V 0 bases, and 8 bases lay outside the gene matches.

This rearrangement joins TRBV28 to TRBJ1-5; D is unresolved. The CDR3 loop spans 11 amino acids. The V gene's germline CDR1 is MDHEN and CDR2 SYDVKM. The V end was cut by 5 bases, the J end by 9 bases, with 8 bases between. The CDR3 DNA sequence: TGTGCCAGCAGTCTCCTGGGGCCCCAGCATTTT. Its translation is CASSLLGPQHF.

Written as DNA, the CDR3 is TGTGCCAGCAGCTTATCGGCCGAATTGGGGTACAATGAGCAGTTCTTC. Translated: CASSLSAELGYNEQFF. The genes are TRBV7-3 and TRBJ2-1; D ambiguous. CDR1 and CDR2 from the germline V gene are SGHTA and FQGTGA. The germline V and J ends were trimmed by 2 bases and 4 bases, with 15 bases remaining between them. The CDR3 runs 16 residues.

This chain links TRBV11-2 with TRBJ2-3; D possibly corresponds to TRBD2 (6 bases). CDR1 is SGHAT and CDR2 is FQNNGV in the germline V gene. Trimming cost V 5 bases and J 6 bases, with 18 bases left between them. The CDR3 extends over 15 amino acids. CDR3 sequence (DNA): TGTGCCAGCAGCCTTCAGGAGGACTATTCCGATACGCAGTATTTT. Protein product: CASSLQEDYSDTQYF.

This sequence joins TRBV29-1 and TRBJ2-3, with TRBD2 identical over 16 bases. The junction had 7 bases not matched to a gene; V was cut back by 4 bases and J by 6 bases. This CDR3 contains 16 residues. CDR1 and CDR2 from the germline V gene are SQVTM and ANQGSEA. CDR3: CSVVGKGLAGGDTQYF. In DNA form, the CDR3 reads TGCAGCGTTGTAGGGAAGGGACTAGCGGGGGGGGATACGCAGTATTTT.

The chain employs TRBV9 and TRBJ1-6, with no clear D. Germline assignment: CDR1 SGDLS and CDR2 YYNGEE. The V end was cut by 2 bases, the J end by 4 bases, with 13 bases between. The CDR3 runs to 16 residues. The CDR3 sequence is CASSVAGGEYNSPLHF. The CDR3 DNA is TGTGCCAGCAGCGTGGCAGGTGGGGAATATAATTCACCCCTCCACTTT.

V is TRBV6-5 and J is TRBJ2-7, with D unclear. Germline values: CDR1 MNHEY, CDR2 SVGAGI. Trimming stripped 2 bases from V and 1 base from J, with 6 bases between. The CDR3 consists of 13 residues. The CDR3 DNA reads as TGTGCCAGCAGTTACGGTCAATCCTACGAGCAGTACTTC. Translation: CASSYGQSYEQYF.

CDR3 nucleotides: TGCGCCAGCAGCGTAGCCCCCTCTGACGAGCAGTACTTC. As protein: CASSVAPSDEQYF. J is TRBJ2-7 and V is TRBV4-3, with D unresolved. The length of the CDR3 is 13 residues. Trimming shortened V by 5 bases and J by 5 bases, and 13 bases separated the two germline ends. CDR1 is LGHNA, CDR2 YSLEER, per germline.

The V gene is TRBV27, the J gene TRBJ1-1, with 7 bases fitting TRBD1. The CDR3 has 13 residues. The V gene's germline CDR1 is MNHEY and CDR2 SMNVEV (reference sequence). V lost 4 bases and J lost 5; bases outside the gene matches: 4. CDR3 residues: CASSWTGLTEAFF. CDR3 nucleotide sequence: TGTGCCAGCAGTTGGACAGGTTTAACTGAAGCTTTCTTT.

The chain recombines TRBV7-9 with TRBJ2-5; TRBD1 agrees at 7 bases. The tail of the sequence fits TRBJ2-7 better, so the J call may be wrong. Germline V gene lookup returns CDR1 SEHNR and CDR2 FQNEAQ (reference sequence). This CDR3 has 14 residues. CDR3 protein: CASSLGTVPYEQYF. In nucleotides, the CDR3 is TGTGCCAGCAGCCTCGGGACAGTTCCCTACGAGCAGTACTTC.